What follows are 26 T cell receptor beta chains derived from one specimen sequenced in a study of CD8 T cells in Susac syndrome. An input of roughly 0.45 to 1 ug of RNA was subjected to reverse transcription using random hexamers. In TCRdb, the immunoSEQ multiplex PCR reads were re-called with MiXCR into one record per CDR3 protein. The sample records about 300,000 distinct CDR3 sequences, roughly nine tenths being singletons. Sequencing input: CD4+ T cells from PBMCs. The receptors come from a human donor with multiple sclerosis.

This chain connects TRBV21-1 to TRBJ2-3; TRBD1 is the table's D call, not checked against the DNA. TRBV21-1 corresponds to a pseudogene. The CDR3 is made up of 18 amino acids. CDR3 DNA sequence: TGTGCCAGCAGCAAACCAGCGGGACAGGGGACCCTTGGGGATACGCAGTATTTT. Residues: CASSKPAGQGTLGDTQYF.

The V and J genes are TRBV30 and TRBJ1-3, with TRBD1 identical over 9 bases. This CDR3 region has 14 residues. The ends lost 2 bases at V and 6 bases at J; junction bases unmatched: 5. Germline CDR1 is GTSNPN and CDR2 is SVGIG (reference sequence). The CDR3 coding sequence is TGTGCCTGGAGTTCGGGGACAGGGCAAAACACCATATATTTT. This translates into CAWSSGTGQNTIYF.

The table lists this clonotype with a count of one. J is TRBJ1-1 and V is TRBV5-1; D unclear. The V and J ends lost 0 bases and 4 bases respectively, with 16 bases between them. The CDR3 spans 16 residues. Germline V gene sequence: CDR1 SGHRS, CDR2 YFSETQ. The CDR3 DNA sequence: TGCGCCAGCAGCTTGGACGGGCAGGCTGTCGGCACTGAAGCTTTCTTT. Protein product: CASSLDGQAVGTEAFF. Supplemented by reference TRBV5-1 and TRBJ1-1, the full variable domain reads KAGVTQTPRYLIKTRGQQVTLSCSPISGHRSVSWYQQTPGQGLQFLFEYFSETQRNKGNFPGRFSGRQFSNSRSEMNVSTLELGDSALYLCASSLDGQAVGTEAFFGQGTRLTVV.

This chain connects TRBV30 to TRBJ2-7; 11 bases line up with TRBD1. CDR1 GTSNPN and CDR2 SVGIG come from the germline V gene (reference sequence). With 3 bases clipped from V and 2 bases from J, the junction kept 9 bases outside the gene matches. The CDR3 length is 16 residues. CDR3 coding DNA: TGTGCCTGGAGCGGACAGGGGGCGGTGAGCGCCTACGAGCAGTACTTC. This gives the protein CAWSGQGAVSAYEQYF.

This sequence joins TRBV7-2 and TRBJ2-1; perhaps TRBD2 as D (5 bases). Germline V gene data show CDR1 as SGHTA and CDR2 as FQGNSA. The CDR3 runs to 12 residues. The germline V and J ends were trimmed by 3 bases and 9 bases, with 9 bases remaining between them. CDR3 coding DNA: TGTGCCAGCAGCTTGCCCAGCGGTGAGCAGTTCTTC. Amino acid sequence: CASSLPSGEQFF.

CDR3 in DNA: TGCGCCAGCAGCCAAGATGCCCGGGGAGGAAGGGAGACCCAGTACTTC. This sequence encodes CASSQDARGGRETQYF. This chain uses TRBV4-3 with TRBJ2-5, with D perhaps matching TRBD2 (6 bases). The CDR3 covers 16 residues. The ends were cut back, 0 bases at V and 5 bases at J, with 16 bases in the middle. Per germline, CDR1 LGHNA and CDR2 YSLEER.

The chain joins TRBV5-1 to TRBJ2-1, with D perhaps matching TRBD2 (5 bases). Per germline, CDR1 SGHRS and CDR2 YFSETQ. CDR3 length equals 15 residues. Trimming left V 2 bases short and J 0 bases short, with 9 bases between. The CDR3, as DNA: TGCGCCAGCAGCTTCATGGGGAGCTCCTACAATGAGCAGTTCTTC. Protein: CASSFMGSSYNEQFF.

CDR3 DNA: TGTGCCAGCAGCTCTCCTACAGGGGGGTATGGCTACACCTTC. It encodes CASSSPTGGYGYTF. The rearrangement joins TRBV5-4 to TRBJ1-2; 8 bases are shared with TRBD1. CDR1 is SGHNT, CDR2 YYREEE, per germline (reference sequence). After removal of 3 bases from V and 5 bases from J, the junction contained 6 bases not matched to a gene. The CDR3 is made up of 14 amino acids.

This chain links TRBV12-5 with TRBJ1-3; D remains unclear. V was shortened by 8 bases and J by 2 bases, with 4 bases between the two germline ends. The germline gives CDR1 LGHNT, CDR2 FRNRAP. The CDR3 consists of 11 residues. The CDR3 DNA follows: TGTGCTAGTTCAGCTGGAAACACCATATATTTT. Translation gives CASSAGNTIYF.

This chain joins TRBV7-3 and TRBJ2-5, with D uncertain. Trimming took off 5 bases at V and 5 bases at J, with 12 bases between the two ends. Germline-derived CDR1 and CDR2 are SGHTA and FQGTGA. The CDR3 has 13 residues. As DNA, the CDR3 is TGTGCCAGCAGCCGTAGACAAGAGGAGACCCAGTACTTC. Translation: CASSRRQEETQYF.

The rearrangement links TRBV4-3 to TRBJ1-4; no firm D call. This CDR3 has 14 residues. Looked up from germline, CDR1 is LGHNA and CDR2 is YSLEER. V was cut by 0 bases and J by 8 bases, with 10 bases left in between. The DNA for the CDR3 is TGCGCCAGCAGCCAAGATCCTTCTCGGGAAAAACTGTTTTTT. It translates to CASSQDPSREKLFF.

This clonotype was recorded once. The rearrangement uses TRBV12-3 or TRBV12-4 and TRBJ2-6; D might be TRBD1 or TRBD2, each matching 6 bases. The CDR3 sequence is 16 residues long. The germline V and J ends were trimmed by 9 bases and 0 bases, with 15 bases remaining between them. In DNA, the CDR3 is TGTGCCAGTTCGCCGGGGGCGAACTCTGGGGCCAACGTCCTGACTTTC. This encodes CASSPGANSGANVLTF.

The CDR3, as DNA: TGTGCCAGCAGCCTGCCGGGACTAGCGGCGGTTGAGCAGTTCTTC. Protein: CASSLPGLAAVEQFF. The chain couples TRBV3-1 to TRBJ2-1, with 11 bases aligning to TRBD2. After removal of 4 bases from V and 9 bases from J, the junction contained 8 bases not matched to a gene. This CDR3 has 15 amino acids. Germline assignment: CDR1 LGHDT and CDR2 YNNKEL (reference sequence).

This chain joins TRBV5-6 and TRBJ2-4, with TRBD2 matching over 8 bases. Germline CDR1 and CDR2: SGHDT and YYEEEE. The CDR3 consists of 14 residues. Trimming took 3 bases from V and 9 from J; bases not matched to a gene: 8. The CDR3 region has the DNA TGTGCCAGCAGCTCGTCCGGGGGGGTCGGCATTCAGTACTTC. As protein: CASSSSGGVGIQYF.

The rearrangement links TRBV7-3 to TRBJ1-6; weak D call: TRBD1 (5 bases). The V gene's germline CDR1 is SGHTA and CDR2 FQGTGA. V gave up 5 bases and J gave up 5 bases, with 10 bases separating them. The CDR3 is made up of 14 amino acids. The CDR3 is CASSRQGDNSPLHF. The CDR3 nucleotides read TGTGCCAGCAGCCGGCAGGGTGATAATTCACCCCTCCACTTT.

The J gene is TRBJ1-2, the V gene TRBV7-2; 9 bases match TRBD1. Germline trimming cut 5 bases from V and 9 bases from J; bases unmatched to any gene: 13. This CDR3 region has 15 residues. Germline V CDR1 and CDR2: SGHTA, FQGNSA. CDR3 loop: CASSAYTGGGLRYTF. CDR3 bases: TGTGCCAGCAGCGCGTACACAGGGGGCGGTTTACGCTACACCTTC.

J is TRBJ2-7 and V is TRBV7-8; 13 nucleotides line up with TRBD2. Trimming at V came to 2 bases and at J to 2 bases, leaving 3 bases not matched to a gene. The CDR3 is 16 residues long. Germline CDR1 reads SGHVS; CDR2 reads FQNEAQ. The CDR3 DNA reads TGTGCCAGCAGCTTACTAGGGACTAGCGGGGCCTACGAGCAGTACTTC. It encodes CASSLLGTSGAYEQYF.

This clonotype appeared once. The chain couples TRBV5-1 to TRBJ2-7, with 8 bases that match TRBD2. This CDR3 is built from 15 residues. With 4 bases clipped from V and 0 bases from J, the junction kept 6 bases outside the gene matches. Per germline, CDR1 SGHRS and CDR2 YFSETQ. The CDR3 sequence is CASSLGGAGSYEQYF. The CDR3 DNA reads TGCGCCAGCAGCCTCGGGGGGGCAGGCTCCTACGAGCAGTACTTC.

This sequence joins TRBV20-1 and TRBJ2-3; D is possibly TRBD2 (5 bases). From germline, CDR1 is DFQATT and CDR2 SNEGSKA (reference sequence). The CDR3 runs 14 residues. V was clipped by 1 base and J by 2 bases, with 10 bases between them. For the CDR3, the DNA is TGCAGTGCTAGAGGCGGAGGTCACACAGATACGCAGTATTTT. Translating it yields CSARGGGHTDTQYF.

The gene calls are TRBV20-1 and TRBJ2-5; 10 nucleotides align to TRBD2. The germline V gene encodes CDR1 DFQATT and CDR2 SNEGSKA (reference sequence). V shed 4 bases and J 4 bases; nucleotides not matched to a gene: 12. This CDR3 is 16 amino acids long. CDR3 sequence reads: CSAKPWASGSSETQYF. The DNA for the CDR3 is TGCAGTGCTAAACCCTGGGCTAGCGGGAGTTCAGAGACCCAGTACTTC.

The CDR3 bases are TGTGCCACCGGGAGTAAAGAGACCCAGTACTTC. It yields the protein CATGSKETQYF. The rearrangement joins TRBV2 to TRBJ2-5; D perhaps matches TRBD2 (6 bases). Per germline, CDR1 SNHLY and CDR2 FYNNEI. The CDR3 runs to 11 residues. The V and J ends lost 10 bases and 3 bases respectively, with 9 bases between them.

The gene calls are TRBV12-3 or TRBV12-4 and TRBJ1-2; D unclear. There are 13 residues in the CDR3. V was shortened by 2 bases and J by 2 bases, with 6 bases between the two germline ends. The CDR3 here is CASSLLRNYGYTF. The CDR3 coding sequence is TGTGCCAGCAGTTTACTGAGGAACTATGGCTACACCTTC.

V gene TRBV6-5 combines with J gene TRBJ1-1; tentatively, D is TRBD1 (6 bases). Germline V gene sequence: CDR1 MNHEY, CDR2 SVGAGI. The CDR3 is 15 residues long. Trimming shortened V by 7 bases and J by 0 bases, and 15 bases separated the two germline ends. CDR3 region: CASNKQGVLNTEAFF. The CDR3 bases are TGTGCCAGCAACAAACAGGGAGTTTTGAACACTGAAGCTTTCTTT.

The rearrangement links TRBV5-1 to TRBJ1-1; no clear D. Trimming took off 2 bases at V and 4 bases at J, with 9 bases between the two ends. Germline CDR1 and CDR2: SGHRS and YFSETQ. CDR3 length: 13 amino acids. In DNA form, the CDR3 reads TGCGCCAGCAGCTTATCCCAGACCACTGAAGCTTTCTTT. Its protein product is CASSLSQTTEAFF.

The rearrangement links TRBV12-3 or TRBV12-4 to TRBJ1-6; D possibly corresponds to TRBD1 (5 bases). The V gene lost 5 bases and the J gene lost 6 bases, with 17 bases spanning the gap. This CDR3 spans 16 amino acids. The CDR3 coding sequence is TGTGCCAGCAGTCCTCCCGGGACGGGTGGTAATTCACCCCTCCACTTT. Amino acid sequence: CASSPPGTGGNSPLHF.

This chain uses TRBV30 with TRBJ2-1, with 7 bases identical to TRBD2. The junction had 11 bases not matched to a gene; V was cut back by 5 bases and J by 4 bases. Germline V gives CDR1 GTSNPN, CDR2 SVGIG (reference sequence). The CDR3 extends over 15 amino acids. The CDR3 region has the DNA TGTGCCTGGGGTGGGAGGGCCAACCGATACAATGAGCAGTTCTTC. This gives the protein CAWGGRANRYNEQFF.